These 6 T cell receptor beta chains originate from one sample sequenced in a study of response to subunit inactivated influenza vaccine. One entry per CDR3 protein results from TCRdb running MiXCR on the RT-PCR reads. The sample contains hundreds of thousands of distinct CDR3 sequences, 15% to 19% of which appear only once. The specimen comprised PBMCs from blood, sampled roughly 12 days after vaccination. The receptors stem from a man between 45 and 60 years old who received an inactivated influenza vaccine.

This chain joins TRBV4-1 and TRBJ2-3; 9 nucleotides agree with TRBD2. The V gene's germline CDR1 is MGHRA and CDR2 YSYEKL. Germline trimming cut 0 bases from V and 2 bases from J; bases unmatched to any gene: 21. The CDR3 covers 22 residues. This CDR3 is CASSQDALELAGRKVSTDTQYF. The CDR3 DNA reads as TGCGCCAGCAGCCAAGATGCGTTAGAACTAGCGGGCAGGAAGGTATCCACAGATACGCAGTATTTT.

This clonotype turned up a few times. The chain carries TRBV24-1 and TRBJ2-3; D call uncertain. In germline, CDR1 is KGHDR, CDR2 SFDVKD. The CDR3 totals 13 residues. The germline V and J ends were trimmed by 7 bases and 0 bases, with 7 bases remaining between them. CDR3 nucleotide sequence: TGTGCCACCAGCACCCGTAGCACAGATACGCAGTATTTT. Its translation is CATSTRSTDTQYF.

The chain employs TRBV20-1 and TRBJ2-7, with 10 bases aligning to TRBD2. The CDR3 length is 15 residues. V dropped 1 base and J dropped 3; count of bases not matched to a gene: 6. CDR1 and CDR2 (germline): DFQATT, SNEGSKA (reference sequence). The CDR3 bases are TGCAGTGCTAGAGGGGACAGACTAGCGGGCTACGAGCAGTACTTC. It specifies CSARGDRLAGYEQYF.

This clonotype has only a few counts. This chain connects TRBV11-2 to TRBJ2-1; D unresolved. This CDR3 has 17 residues. Trimming took off 0 bases at V and 4 bases at J, with 16 bases between the two ends. CDR1 SGHAT and CDR2 FQNNGV come from the germline V gene. CDR3 protein: CASSLEYLHGLYNEQFF. CDR3 coding DNA: TGTGCCAGCAGCTTAGAATATCTCCACGGTTTGTACAATGAGCAGTTCTTC.

The table lists this clonotype with a few counts. The chain recombines TRBV4-1 with TRBJ2-4; D not resolved. Per the germline V gene, CDR1 is MGHRA and CDR2 is YSYEKL. V was trimmed by 1 base and J by 1 base, leaving 11 bases between them. CDR3 size: 16 residues. CDR3 loop: CASSQVGLFAKNIQYF. CDR3 sequence (DNA): TGCGCCAGCAGCCAAGTAGGGCTTTTCGCCAAAAACATTCAGTACTTC.

The J gene is TRBJ1-2, the V gene TRBV7-9; D gene ambiguous. V was pared by 3 bases and J by 1 base, with 12 bases between. Germline V gene lookup returns CDR1 SEHNR and CDR2 FQNEAQ (reference sequence). The CDR3 is 15 amino acids. CDR3 nucleotides: TGTGCCAGCAGCTTGGACGGGAAGCTTAACTATGGCTACACCTTC. As protein: CASSLDGKLNYGYTF.